These 3 T cell receptor beta chains share one sample of origin, sequenced in a study of blood T cells in healthy people across ages. Alongside a J-beta primer mix, a sample-barcoded 5' primer served in a second PCR lasting about 7 to 12 cycles. Via MiXCR, TCRdb re-called the 5' RACE reads, giving one row per CDR3 protein. The sample lists roughly 1,700,000 distinct CDR3 sequences; approximately 30% were seen once. Sequenced: blood. Every receptor here comes from a woman aged 30 to 39 in good health.

The chain uses TRBV4-2 and TRBJ2-1; 9 nucleotides align to TRBD2. The CDR3 extends over 15 amino acids. Germline V gene sequence: CDR1 LGHNA, CDR2 YNFKEQ. Germline trimming cut 3 bases from V and 9 bases from J; bases unmatched to any gene: 9. The chain's CDR3 is CASSQERGALSEQFF. The CDR3 bases are TGTGCCAGCAGCCAGGAGCGGGGGGCTCTGAGTGAGCAGTTCTTC.

CDR3: CASSGQGPITGELFF. The DNA for the CDR3 is TGCGCCAGCAGCGGTCAGGGACCCATCACCGGGGAGCTGTTTTTT. V and J are TRBV5-1 and TRBJ2-2, with D perhaps given as TRBD1 or TRBD2 (5 bases each). The CDR3 is made up of 15 amino acids. CDR1 and CDR2 from the germline V gene are SGHRS and YFSETQ. Trimming took 4 bases from V and 4 from J, leaving 14 bases between them. The entire variable domain, with the rest obtained from reference TRBV5-1 and TRBJ2-2, is as follows: KAGVTQTPRYLIKTRGQQVTLSCSPISGHRSVSWYQQTPGQGLQFLFEYFSETQRNKGNFPGRFSGRQFSNSRSEMNVSTLELGDSALYLCASSGQGPITGELFFGEGSRLTVL.

CDR3 sequence: CASSLGPYLDKNIQYF. The CDR3 nucleotides read TGTGCCAGCAGCTTAGGACCGTATCTAGACAAAAACATTCAGTACTTC. J is TRBJ2-4 and V is TRBV7-2, with D uncertain. The CDR3 spans 16 residues. Germline CDR1 is SGHTA and CDR2 is FQGNSA. The V and J ends lost 1 base and 3 bases respectively, with 13 bases between them.